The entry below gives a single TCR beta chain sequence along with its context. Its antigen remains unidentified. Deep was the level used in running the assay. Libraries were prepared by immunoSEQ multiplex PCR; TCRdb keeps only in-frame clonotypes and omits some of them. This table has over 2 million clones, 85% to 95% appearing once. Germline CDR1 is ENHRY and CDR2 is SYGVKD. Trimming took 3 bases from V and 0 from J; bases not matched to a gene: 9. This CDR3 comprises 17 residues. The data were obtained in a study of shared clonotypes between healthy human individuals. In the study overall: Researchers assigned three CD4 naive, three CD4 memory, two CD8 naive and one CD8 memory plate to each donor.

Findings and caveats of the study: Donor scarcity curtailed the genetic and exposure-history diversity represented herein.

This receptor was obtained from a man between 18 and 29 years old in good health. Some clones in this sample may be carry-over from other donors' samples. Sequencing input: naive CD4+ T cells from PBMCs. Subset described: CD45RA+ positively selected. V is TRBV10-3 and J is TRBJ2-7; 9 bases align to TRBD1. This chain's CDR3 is CAISDPTGGGHSYEQYF. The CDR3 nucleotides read TGTGCCATCAGTGATCCAACAGGGGGCGGCCACTCCTACGAGCAGTACTTC.